This T cell receptor (beta chain) comes out of a study of cytomegalovirus exposure and HLA in healthy donors (dated by TCRdb to about 2017). Broadly, across the study: An earlier analysis of around 600 of the donors reported approximately 270 Gb of sequence data and 117 million unique TCR beta sequences from about 179 million T cells. The study aimed to test whether cataloging public T cell receptors could reveal signatures of past pathogen exposure. Because of strong linkage in the cohort, 4 to 6 DR-DQ haplotypes were treated as single units for association and clustering. High-throughput TCR immunosequencing, statistical association of individual TCRs with disease status, and machine learning were combined to predict cytomegalovirus infection status. In an earlier analysis of 550 to 700 of the donors, high-throughput TCR beta sequencing was used to judge whether each TCR beta V gene segment behaved as functional or pseudogenic. Donor age, sex, ethnicity and CMV serostatus were compiled alongside the repertoire data. Of the roughly 400 genotyped donors, roughly 80% fell in the genetic ancestry cluster associated with self-reported Caucasian donors. The later analysis used no new phenotypic data to find candidate immune exposures, relying instead on TCR beta sequences and their occurrence across donors. The study used immunosequencing to profile the T cell repertoires of several hundred subjects and linked those repertoires to cytomegalovirus serostatus. An early release that covered about 600 HLA-typed donors contained about 290 gigabases of sequencing data and 70 million to 100 million unique TCR sequences. Genome-wide SNP genotypes for about 65% of the 666 donors were used in a later genetic analysis, which treated that subset as a discovery cohort. Class I and class II HLA loci were covered by the typing at four-digit resolution. On average, roughly 250,000 unique TCR beta nucleotide sequences were sequenced per donor among about 400 genotyped donors of the cohort, with about 17% of those sequences being non-productive. All discovery cohort repertoires had been generated on a single sequencing platform. A later analysis re-analyzed previously published TCR beta repertoires from 660 or so donors and added high-resolution HLA genotyping to study TCR occurrence patterns. The number of donors typed differed by locus, with about 629-640 for A, B, C, DRB1 and DQB1, around 500 for DQA1, over 600 for DPA1, and 472 for DPB1. A separate validation cohort of roughly 130 different subjects was used in addition to the approximately 640-subject first cohort. What the study reported, not specific to this receptor: In a later analysis, the rate of TCR association differed among HLA loci, with DRB1 alleles having the most associated TCRs and HLA-C alleles having the fewest. The classifier was reported to diagnose cytomegalovirus status with high specificity and sensitivity in both the original and validation cohorts. Because HLA typing was missing for some donors at each locus, association tests included only the typed subset. This cohort had only TCR beta chains sequenced, and the lack of alpha or paired-chain data limited which features could be detected. Broadly in line with IMGT annotations, most TCR beta V segments showed up in productive rearrangements about 87% or about 30% of the time in an earlier analysis of under 700 of the donors. Assigning TCR associations to individual alleles was difficult when HLA alleles, especially DR and DQ, strongly co-occurred. The authors suggested that the approach could potentially be generalized to other disease states and immunological phenotypes. Presence/absence analyses assumed roughly uniform sequencing depth across donors, an assumption that may not hold. For the cohort, immune exposure information was limited to CMV serostatus. According to a later analysis, most CMV-associated TCR beta chains appeared to be HLA-restricted, and the HLA associations seemed to be driven largely by CMV exposure. Because counts were too low, about 18 rarely observed V segments, including chromosome 9 orphons, were excluded from the earlier analysis of under 650 of the donors. In vitro tests confirmed that a few of the cytomegalovirus-associated TCR beta chains recognize cytomegalovirus antigens. A later analysis associated 16,951 TCR beta sequences with specific HLA alleles at a false discovery rate of 0.05. In a later genetic analysis, fewer N-insertions in productive TCRs were reported among donors in an Asian-associated ancestry cluster than the roughly 640-donor mean. A later analysis reported that several top co-occurrence clusters appeared linked to parvovirus B19, influenza, CMV and Epstein-Barr virus. A later analysis found that HLA-associated TCR beta chains were more clonally expanded and had lower generation probabilities than equally common non-associated chains. Correlated functional status among segregating V segments might reflect linkage disequilibrium, but an unknown experimental factor could not be ruled out. A later genetic analysis associated a missense DCLRE1C variant with V-gene and J-gene trimming of TCR beta chains, and an independent cohort replicated the association. The study listed over 150 TCR beta chains as associated with cytomegalovirus. The 87-base-pair reads could not distinguish some IMGT-functional V segments, including TRBV6-2 and TRBV6-3, so those segments were excluded. A further reported finding was that TCR beta sequences accurately predicted the HLA-A and HLA-B alleles for most subjects in the first cohort. The sequencing pipeline was judged likely to have produced a cluster of highly shared sequence variants as a technical artifact. Across donors, most TCR sequences were observed very rarely, whereas some public TCRs were present in many individuals.

With regard to this clone: Its recognized antigen is unknown. There are no base qualities to consult, and no much larger clone falls within one base.

The CDR3 holds 15 amino acids from the cysteine to the phenylalanine. Solely the CDR3 DNA is kept, with 45 bases framed from the first base. According to the germline V gene (reference sequence), CDR1 reads LNHDA and CDR2 reads SQIVND. V and J are trimmed by 11 bases and 4 bases, and the gene matches miss 15 bases of the junction. The cohort consisted of hundreds of healthy bone marrow donors. At the time of sampling, all cohort members were nominally healthy, though unrecorded immune exposures were likely present. The donor tested CMV seropositive and was one of the 289 seropositive cohort members. Every donor gave a peripheral blood sample, and the peripheral blood mononuclear cells from that sample were used for TCR beta sequencing. The Qiagen DNeasy Blood Extraction Kit was used to extract genomic DNA from the blood cell samples. Receptor libraries were prepared by the immunoSEQ multiplex PCR assay. For the multiplex PCR, a mixture combining 60 forward primers for TCR Vbeta segments and 13 reverse primers for TCR Jbeta segments was used. Amplification of the CDR3 region of rearranged TCR beta genes was performed with a multiplex PCR assay on genomic DNA. The amplified TCR beta libraries were sequenced on the Illumina HiSeq System as 87-base-pair reads. In the authors' own workflow: In a later analysis, tens of millions of unique TCR beta chains were counted across the approximately 640 repertoires, and roughly 10 million of these chains were shared by at least two donors. A nearest-neighbor algorithm error-corrected the raw reads and collapsed the reads into unique sequences, merging closely related sequences to remove PCR and sequencing errors. V, D and J gene segments were assigned by aligning CDR3 sequences to IMGT reference sequences. Each retained sequence needed at least a six-nucleotide match to both a V gene segment and a J gene segment. Rearrangements were called productive when the CDR3 lacked stop codons and stayed in frame with V and J; all others were non-productive. Following IMGT convention, CDR3 was defined as the stretch from the second conserved V-encoded cysteine up to the conserved J-encoded phenylalanine. In an earlier analysis of roughly 580 of the donors, sequences lacking an unambiguous match to a single V gene segment were excluded. An earlier analysis of about 590 of the donors classified V segments as functional when productive rearrangements were above 56.7% and as segregating when the standard deviation between donors was above 5%. A statistical classification framework was developed to diagnose cytomegalovirus status using the catalog of TCR beta chain sequences. In a later analysis, V and J genes were assigned by comparing TCR nucleotide sequences against IMGT/GENE-DB human TR gene sequences. In a later analysis, CDR3 sequences and most-parsimonious VDJ recombination scenarios were assigned using the TCRdist pipeline. In a later analysis, each TCR beta chain was defined by its CDR3 amino acid sequence together with its V-gene family, and reads lacking a unique V-gene family were excluded. In a later analysis, 550 to 650 highly shared, low-generation-probability nucleotide sequences were removed to address suspected cross-contamination and a sequencing artifact. In a later analysis, a clonal expansion index for each public chain was calculated from normalized within-repertoire ranks of inferred template counts. In a later analysis, generation probabilities were computed using a VDJ recombination model fitted to out-of-frame rearrangements, and the results were checked against IGoR. In a later analysis, TCR-TCR, TCR-HLA and TCR-CMV co-occurrence was scored with hypergeometric tests, and a repertoire-size bias correction was applied to TCR pairs. To estimate false discovery rates, a later analysis permuted the HLA or CMV assignments 20 times. In a later analysis, co-occurring TCRs were grouped using DBSCAN, with TCRdist sequence similarity added in when clustering inside HLA-allele-positive subsets. Co-occurrence clustering excluded repertoires with fewer than 30,000 or more than 120,000 public chains, plus five with anomalous nucleotide sharing. TCRdb holds this immuneACCESS table with in-frame rearrangements only. Some clones are missing; in checked studies, unresolved V genes explain under half, and the rest has no known cause. V and J calls and clone size are those listed in that table; D and trimming were worked out from the DNA. The sample table records roughly 82,000 clones; about three quarters of these occur just once. The biggest ten clones account for 11% of the sample.

The sequence links TRBV19 to TRBJ1-2, with TRBD1 identical over 8 junction bases. The sample taken for sequencing was PBMCs. This receptor was taken from a woman between 40 and 50 years old in good health and CMV-seropositive. The DNA reads as follows: TGTGCCTCAAGGGGGCAGGGGGCTATTAGCTATGGCTACACCTTC. This encodes CASRGQGAISYGYTF.